These T cell receptor beta chains were read from a single sample in a study of vaccination effects on CD4 cells after COVID-19. Produced via immunoSEQ multiplex PCR; TCRdb's table is partial and in-frame only. Among about 74,000 clones listed, roughly 80% were seen once. These receptors have no known antigen. The specimen was CD4+ T cells from PBMCs cultured without peptide, collected before COVID-19 vaccination. The receptors shown here come from a human donor who received a COVID-19 vaccine. The CDR3 runs from the conserved cysteine through the conserved F or W. D genes are given only for firm matches. A clone size is listed for some rows: how often the clone was seen (once, few, many), or a class if it is expanded.

TRBV24-1	few	TRBJ2-2	-	TGTGCCACCAGTGATCTGGGCAGAAACACCGGGGAGCTGTTTTTT	CATSDLGRNTGELFF
TRBV29-1	-	TRBJ2-1	TRBD2	TGCAGCGCCGACAGACCTGGGGGGGGTGAGCAGTTCTTC	CSADRPGGGEQFF
TRBV7-2	-	TRBJ1-3	-	TGTGCCAGCAGCTTAAGAGTCAGGGATAACTCTGGAAACACCATATATTTT	CASSLRVRDNSGNTIYF
TRBV24-1	-	TRBJ1-2	-	TGTGCCGTAAAGGGGGACTATGGCTACACCTTC	CAVKGDYGYTF
TRBV7-6	-	TRBJ1-3	-	TGTGCCAGCAGCTTAAGTGGGGGTTTTGACACCATATATTTT	CASSLSGGFDTIYF
TRBV2	-	TRBJ2-5	-	TGTGCCAGCAGTGAAGTGGAGACCCAGTACTTC	CASSEVETQYF
TRBV7-2	-	TRBJ1-6	-	TGTGCCAGCAGCTTAGCACTAAATTCACCCCTCCACTTT	CASSLALNSPLHF
TRBV12-3/TRBV12-4	-	TRBJ1-5	-	TGTGCCAGCAGTCCTCCCCGAAAGCCCCAGCATTTT	CASSPPRKPQHF
TRBV7-2	-	TRBJ2-3	-	TGTGCCAGCAGCCAAGGACGAGGCACAGATACGCAGTATTTT	CASSQGRGTDTQYF
TRBV11-1	-	TRBJ2-1	TRBD1	TGTGCCAGCAGCCCCGATCGAGGGGGCATAGAGCAGTTCTTC	CASSPDRGGIEQFF
TRBV6-5	-	TRBJ2-3	-	TGTGCCAGCATTCTACGCTATAGCACAGATACGCAGTATTTT	CASILRYSTDTQYF
TRBV7-9	once	TRBJ1-5	-	TGTGCCAGCAGCTTAATGGGATCTCATCAGCCCCAGCATTTT	CASSLMGSHQPQHF
TRBV5-1	few	TRBJ2-2	-	TGCGCCAGCAGCCTTCTCGCCTCGGAGAACACCGGGGAGCTGTTTTTT	CASSLLASENTGELFF
TRBV5-1	-	TRBJ2-2	-	TGCGCCAGCAGCTTGGCAGGGGCCACCGGGGAGCTGTTTTTT	CASSLAGATGELFF
TRBV27	-	TRBJ1-5	-	TGTGCCAGCAGTTCTTTCTCGGGCGAGCCCCAGCATTTT	CASSSFSGEPQHF
TRBV4-1	-	TRBJ1-4	-	TGCGCCAGCAGCCAACCAAGGGGTAATGAAAAACTGTTTTTT	CASSQPRGNEKLFF
TRBV18	-	TRBJ2-5	TRBD1	TGTGCCAGCTCACCAAACAGGGGGAGAGAGACCCAGTACTTC	CASSPNRGRETQYF
TRBV29-1	-	TRBJ1-2	-	TGCAGCGTTGAAGATCTGAGGGTTCAAGATGGCTACACCTTC	CSVEDLRVQDGYTF
TRBV7-9	-	TRBJ1-3	-	TGTGCCAGCAGCTTAGAGGGCAGGGTGAAAGGAAACACCATATATTTT	CASSLEGRVKGNTIYF
TRBV29-1	-	TRBJ2-2	-	TGCAGCGCTTCCCGACAGAGAGCCGGGGAGCTGTTTTTT	CSASRQRAGELFF
TRBV6-4	-	TRBJ1-2	-	TGTGCCAGCAGTGTGACAGCTTCTGGGACTGGCTACACCTTC	CASSVTASGTGYTF
TRBV6-5	-	TRBJ1-2	TRBD1	TGTGCCAGCAGTTCGACAGGGAAGGTCCCCAATGGCTACACCTTC	CASSSTGKVPNGYTF